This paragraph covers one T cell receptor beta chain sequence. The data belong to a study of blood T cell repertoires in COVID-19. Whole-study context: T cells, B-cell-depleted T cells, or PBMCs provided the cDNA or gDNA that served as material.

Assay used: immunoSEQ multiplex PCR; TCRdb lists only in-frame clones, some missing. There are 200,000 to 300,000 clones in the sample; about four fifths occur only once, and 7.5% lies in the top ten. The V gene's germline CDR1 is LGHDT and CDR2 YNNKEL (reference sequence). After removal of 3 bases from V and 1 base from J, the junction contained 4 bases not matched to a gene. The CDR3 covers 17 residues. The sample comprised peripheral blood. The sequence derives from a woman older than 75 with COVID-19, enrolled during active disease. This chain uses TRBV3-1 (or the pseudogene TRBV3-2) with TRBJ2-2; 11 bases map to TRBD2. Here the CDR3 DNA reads TGTGCCAGCAGCCATAGCGGGGGGGCCAGGAACACCGGGGAGCTGTTTTTT. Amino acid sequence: CASSHSGGARNTGELFF.